What follows are 16 T cell receptor beta chains derived from one specimen sequenced in a study of shared clonotypes between healthy human individuals. This table comes from immunoSEQ multiplex PCR, and its TCRdb copy is limited to in-frame clones, with some not included. The table records about 2 million clones, about 95% of them present only once. CD45RO-negative cells were positively selected for CCR7, leaving out terminally differentiated effector memory CD45RA+ cells. The source material was naive CD8+ T cells sorted from blood. The source of these receptors is a man aged 18 to 29 in good health.

This chain joins TRBV19 and TRBJ1-1; D may be TRBD1 (6 bases). The CDR3 length is 16 residues. In germline, CDR1 is LNHDA, CDR2 SQIVND (reference sequence). With 4 bases removed from V and 0 bases from J, the gap between germline ends came to 15 bases. This CDR3 reads CASSKPGALMNTEAFF. Written as DNA, the CDR3 is TGTGCCAGTAGTAAGCCGGGGGCCCTAATGAACACTGAAGCTTTCTTT.

The genes are TRBV9 and TRBJ2-3, with 11 bases aligning to TRBD2. With 3 bases clipped from V and 6 bases from J, the junction kept 6 bases outside the gene matches. Germline V gives CDR1 SGDLS, CDR2 YYNGEE. The CDR3 sequence is 15 residues long. CDR3 in DNA: TGTGCCAGCAGCGCCGAGGCTAGCGGGAGGGATACGCAGTATTTT. It translates to CASSAEASGRDTQYF.

V usage is TRBV6-5 and J usage is TRBJ1-2, with TRBD1 as a possible D gene (6 bases). Germline V gene sequence: CDR1 MNHEY, CDR2 SVGAGI. This CDR3 is built from 14 residues. Trimming cost V 0 bases and J 5 bases, with 10 bases left between them. For the CDR3, the DNA is TGTGCCAGCAGTTACTCAGGGGACACATATGGCTACACCTTC. Translating gives CASSYSGDTYGYTF.

This chain uses TRBV15 with TRBJ2-5, with D tentatively TRBD1 or TRBD2 (5 bases each). CDR1 and CDR2 from the germline V gene are LNHNV and YYDKDF (reference sequence). Deletions cut 6 bases from V and 2 bases from J, with 13 bases between. The CDR3 covers 14 residues. The CDR3 reads CATSPGTEQETQYF. In DNA, the CDR3 is TGTGCCACCAGTCCTGGGACGGAACAAGAGACCCAGTACTTC.

As DNA, the CDR3 is TGTGCCAGCAGCTTGGGATGGGCCGACCTTTACAATGAGCAGTTCTTC. Protein: CASSLGWADLYNEQFF. The V and J genes are TRBV5-4 and TRBJ2-1, with no clear D. The CDR3 has 16 residues. The germline gives CDR1 SGHNT, CDR2 YYREEE (reference sequence). Trimming shortened V by 0 bases and J by 4 bases, and 14 bases separated the two germline ends.

The V and J genes are TRBV27 and TRBJ2-3; 13 nucleotides align to TRBD2. Germline CDR1 and CDR2: MNHEY and SMNVEV (reference sequence). V lost 5 bases and J lost 2; bases outside the gene matches: 4. The CDR3 length is 16 residues. CDR3 in DNA: TGTGCCAGCAGTCCAGGGACTAGCGGGGTCACAGATACGCAGTATTTT. Encoded protein: CASSPGTSGVTDTQYF.

This clone has just a few counts. V gene TRBV9 combines with J gene TRBJ1-2; 9 bases match TRBD1. The CDR3 has 13 amino acids. The V gene end was trimmed by 4 bases and the J gene end by 4 bases; junction bases not matched to a gene: 2. Germline V gives CDR1 SGDLS, CDR2 YYNGEE. Here the CDR3 reads CASSPQGAYGYTF. The CDR3 DNA is TGTGCCAGCAGCCCACAGGGGGCCTATGGCTACACCTTC.

As to this clone: The sample contains more than one DNA sequence encoding this CDR3. The chain joins TRBV9 to TRBJ2-7, with D unresolved. Trimming removed 0 bases from V and 3 bases from J, with 7 bases in between. Germline CDR1 reads SGDLS; CDR2 reads YYNGEE. This CDR3 contains 13 residues. The CDR3 DNA sequence: TGTGCCAGCAGCGTAGGTGTTGGCTACGAGCAGTACTTC. Amino acids: CASSVGVGYEQYF.

As concerns this clone: The same CDR3 also results from other DNA sequences found in this sample. The V gene is TRBV30, the J gene TRBJ2-7; perhaps TRBD2 as D (5 bases). This CDR3 spans 13 amino acids. Trimming removed 4 bases at V and 0 bases at J, with 10 bases between. Germline CDR1 and CDR2: GTSNPN and SVGIG (reference sequence). The CDR3 region has the DNA TGTGCCTGGACCGCGGGCACCTCCTACGAGCAGTACTTC. Protein product: CAWTAGTSYEQYF. The whole variable domain, filled in from reference TRBV30 and TRBJ2-7, reads SQTIHQWPATLVQPVGSPLSLECTVEGTSNPNLYWYRQAAGRGLQLLFYSVGIGQISSEVPQNLSASRPQDRQFILSSKKLLLSDSGFYLCAWTAGTSYEQYFGPGTRLTVT.

The J gene is TRBJ2-1, the V gene TRBV14, with D perhaps matching TRBD2 (5 bases). Trimming removed 8 bases from V and 6 bases from J, with 11 bases in between. This CDR3 spans 12 amino acids. Germline CDR1 and CDR2: SGHDN and FVKESK. CDR3 loop: CASSPEGNEQFF. CDR3 DNA sequence: TGTGCCAGCTCCCCTGAGGGCAATGAGCAGTTCTTC.

The V call is TRBV5-8, the J call TRBJ2-7; D not certain. Looked up from germline, CDR1 is SGHTS and CDR2 is YDEGEE. CDR3 length: 13 residues. Trimming stripped 2 bases from V and 3 bases from J, with 9 bases between. CDR3 protein: CASSFGRLYEQYF. CDR3 DNA sequence: TGTGCCAGCAGCTTTGGCAGGCTCTACGAGCAGTACTTC.

CDR3 sequence: CASSPTLSGNTIYF. The CDR3 region has the DNA TGTGCCAGCAGCCCCACCCTCTCTGGAAACACCATATATTTT. The chain carries TRBV7-9 and TRBJ1-3; D unclear. The germline gives CDR1 SEHNR, CDR2 FQNEAQ (reference sequence). This CDR3 contains 14 residues. Trimming took off 5 bases at V and 0 bases at J, with 8 bases between the two ends.

The V call is TRBV4-1, the J call TRBJ2-7; a possible D gene is TRBD2 (5 bases). V shed 10 bases and J shed 0 bases, with 16 bases lying between them. Germline CDR1 and CDR2: MGHRA and YSYEKL. This CDR3 is built from 14 residues. The CDR3 region has the DNA TGCGCCACCTCGACTGAAACTAGCTCCTACGAGCAGTACTTC. Translating gives CATSTETSSYEQYF.

In DNA form, the CDR3 reads TGTGCCAGCAGTGAAGAGCTTACGCAGTATTTT. Residues: CASSEELTQYF. This chain joins TRBV25-1 and TRBJ2-3; D ambiguous. The CDR3 runs to 11 residues. The V gene's germline CDR1 is MGHDK and CDR2 SYGVNS. Trimming left V 2 bases short and J 8 bases short, with 5 bases between.

This chain joins TRBV2 and TRBJ2-1; TRBD1 matches 8 bases. The CDR3 totals 14 residues. The junction had 9 bases not matched to a gene; V was cut back by 8 bases and J by 6 bases. Germline-derived CDR1 and CDR2 are SNHLY and FYNNEI. This CDR3 is CASSLGQGGNEQFF. For the CDR3, the DNA is TGTGCCAGCTCGTTAGGACAGGGTGGCAATGAGCAGTTCTTC.

The CDR3 reads CASSALGDEQFF. Written as DNA, the CDR3 is TGTGCCAGCAGCGCTCTCGGGGATGAGCAGTTCTTC. The chain combines TRBV9 with TRBJ2-1; D is perhaps TRBD2 (5 bases). In germline, CDR1 is SGDLS, CDR2 YYNGEE. The CDR3 length is 12 residues. V gave up 3 bases and J gave up 8 bases, with 9 bases separating them.